This TCR beta chain was recorded in a study of blood T cell repertoires in COVID-19. Background on the study: Some COVID-19 samples were acute and others convalescent; all came from the United States, Italy and Spain.

This clone was detected once. The CDR3 loop spans 17 amino acids. V was pared by 0 bases and J by 0 bases, with 15 bases between. Per germline, CDR1 SEHNR and CDR2 FQNEAQ (reference sequence). Per the study methods: The authors estimated nucleated cell counts from reference gene primer amplification. Profiled with immunoSEQ multiplex PCR; TCRdb holds only in-frame clones, not every one. V and J calls and clone size come straight from that table; D and trimming were deduced from the DNA. The repertoire holds 250,000 to 300,000 clones, around 80% seen once, with around 4% in the top ten. V gene TRBV7-9 combines with J gene TRBJ2-7; perhaps TRBD2 as D (7 bases). The TCR comes from a man aged 55 to 70 with acute or convalescent COVID-19. The sample comprised peripheral blood. CDR3 DNA sequence: TGTGCCAGCAGCTTAGCCGGGGGGCAGAGGAACTCCTACGAGCAGTACTTC. This codes for CASSLAGGQRNSYEQYF.